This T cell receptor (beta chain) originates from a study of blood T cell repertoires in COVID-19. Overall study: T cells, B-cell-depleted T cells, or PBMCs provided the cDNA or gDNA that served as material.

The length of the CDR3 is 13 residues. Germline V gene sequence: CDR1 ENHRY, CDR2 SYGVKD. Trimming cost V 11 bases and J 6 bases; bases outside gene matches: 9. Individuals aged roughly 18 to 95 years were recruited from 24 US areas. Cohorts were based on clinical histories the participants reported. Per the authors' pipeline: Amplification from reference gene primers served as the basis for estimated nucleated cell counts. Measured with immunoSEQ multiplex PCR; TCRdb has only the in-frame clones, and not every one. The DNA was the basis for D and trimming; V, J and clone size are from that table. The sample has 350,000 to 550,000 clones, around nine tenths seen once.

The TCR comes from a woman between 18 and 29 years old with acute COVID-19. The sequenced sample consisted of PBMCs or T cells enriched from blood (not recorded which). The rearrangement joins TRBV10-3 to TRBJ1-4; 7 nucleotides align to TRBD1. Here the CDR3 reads CAARDSSDEKLFF. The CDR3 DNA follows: TGTGCCGCCCGGGACAGCTCGGATGAAAAACTGTTTTTT.